A selection of T cell receptor beta chains follows, all from one sample in a study of OX40 agonist ivuxolimab in advanced cancers. The repertoire was sequenced with immunoSEQ multiplex PCR; TCRdb's copy has only in-frame clones and lacks some. The profile covers tens of thousands of clones, with about 91% appearing a single time and around 0.31% taken by the ten largest. The starting material was CD4+ or CD8+ T cells sorted from blood, obtained in a trial of the OX40 agonist ivuxolimab. The source of these receptors is an adult with an advanced solid tumor such as melanoma, head and neck, liver or kidney cancer. The CDR3 runs from the conserved cysteine through the conserved F or W. A D gene is named only where the DNA matches it firmly. The listing skips clone size in some rows; elsewhere it reads once, few, many or a size class.

TRBJ2-1,NA,TRBD2,TRBV7-2,16,TGTGCCAGCAGCTTAGTCCGACTAGCGGTTTACAATGAGCAGTTCTTC,CASSLVRLAVYNEQFF
TRBJ1-2,once,NA,TRBV6-5,11,TGTGCCAGCAGTAGGGACCGCCCTTGTACCTTC,CASSRDRPCTF
TRBJ2-1,NA,NA,TRBV7-8,18,TGTGCCAGCAGCACGCAATGGGACTCGCGAAGGGCCTACAATGAGCAGTTCTTC,CASSTQWDSRRAYNEQFF
TRBJ2-7,NA,NA,TRBV7-3,16,TGTGCCAGCAGCTTATTTGGGGCAGCCGCCGAGAGGGAGCAGTACTTC,CASSLFGAAAEREQYF
TRBJ2-1,NA,TRBD2,TRBV7-9,17,TGTGCCAGCAGCTCACGGATGCTAGCGGGAGTCCAGAATGAGCAGTTCTTC,CASSSRMLAGVQNEQFF
TRBJ1-6,NA,TRBD1,TRBV27,17,TGTGCCAGCTCGGGACAGGCGCCGCCCCGCTTTAATTCACCCCTCCACTTT,CASSGQAPPRFNSPLHF
TRBJ1-5,NA,TRBD1,TRBV7-6,16,TGTGCCAGCAGCCCTAAAGGCGGGACAGCCGCATGGCCCCAGCATTTT,CASSPKGGTAAWPQHF
TRBJ2-3,once,NA,TRBV29-1,11,TGCAGCGGCTACAGCCCAGATACGCAGTATTTT,CSGYSPDTQYF
TRBJ2-3,once,TRBD2,TRBV4-2,19,TGTGCCAGCAGCTCCCCTGGACTAGCGGGACATCTCAGCACAGATACGCAGTATTTT,CASSSPGLAGHLSTDTQYF
TRBJ2-2,NA,TRBD2,TRBV29-1,16,TGCAGCGCTCTCCTCGTGGGACTAGGGCACACCGGGGAGCTGTTTTTT,CSALLVGLGHTGELFF